The next 5 T cell receptor beta chains were all read from a single sample in a study of human T cells and chemical hapten exposure. TCRdb reprocessed the RACE reads with MiXCR, giving one entry per CDR3 protein. The sample consists of 95,000 to 100,000 distinct CDR3 sequences, approximately 10% of them appearing once. Time point denoted: pre-sensitization, week 0. Regarding treatment: therapeutic diphenylcyclopropenone sensitization with weekly scalp DPC. Source: whole blood, taken in connection with sensitization to the hapten diphenylcyclopropenone (DPC). The receptor set was obtained from a woman aged 60 to 75 with alopecia areata. Some clones in this sample may be carry-over from other donors' samples.

The chain links TRBV20-1 to TRBJ1-3; 9 bases line up with TRBD1. Germline V gene sequence: CDR1 DFQATT, CDR2 SNEGSKA (reference sequence). J gave up 4 bases and V 6 bases, and 4 bases lay outside the gene matches. The CDR3 has 13 residues. CDR3 nucleotide sequence: TGCAGTGCCCTGACAGGGGGAGGAAACACCATATATTTT. Its translation: CSALTGGGNTIYF.

This clonotype was seen ten or more times. The chain has TRBV10-3 and TRBJ1-3; D perhaps matches TRBD1 (5 bases). CDR3 length equals 15 residues. V lost 3 bases and J lost 3, with 12 bases in between. The V gene's germline CDR1 is ENHRY and CDR2 SYGVKD. In DNA, the CDR3 is TGTGCCATCAGTGACAATATCAGGGTTGGAAACACCATATATTTT. Encoded protein: CAISDNIRVGNTIYF.

This chain connects TRBV2 to TRBJ2-3; D is undetermined. The CDR3 spans 15 residues. Trimming pared 3 bases from V and 2 bases from J, leaving 12 bases between. Germline CDR1 is SNHLY and CDR2 is FYNNEI. The CDR3 loop reads CASSEGGPNTDTQYF. CDR3 nucleotides: TGTGCCAGCAGTGAGGGCGGACCTAACACAGATACGCAGTATTTT.

This clonotype has a count of ten or more. The chain joins TRBV20-1 to TRBJ2-5; the match to TRBD2 covers 7 bases. Germline values: CDR1 DFQATT, CDR2 SNEGSKA (reference sequence). V lost 4 bases to trimming and J lost 1 base; unmatched junction nucleotides: 9. The CDR3 consists of 15 residues. CDR3 protein: CSATWWGGGQETQYF. The CDR3 region has the DNA TGCAGTGCTACTTGGTGGGGCGGGGGCCAAGAGACCCAGTACTTC.

This clonotype was counted ten times or more. This chain links TRBV9 with TRBJ2-3, with 7 bases fitting TRBD1. This CDR3 contains 14 residues. V dropped 3 bases and J dropped 5; count of bases not matched to a gene: 6. The germline CDR1 and CDR2 sequences are SGDLS and YYNGEE. The CDR3 DNA sequence: TGTGCCAGCAGCGCCCGAACAGGGGTAGATACGCAGTATTTT. It yields the protein CASSARTGVDTQYF.